Listed below are T cell receptor beta chains from one sample, sequenced in a study of blood T cell repertoires in COVID-19. The data were produced by immunoSEQ multiplex PCR, yet TCRdb's version contains in-frame clones alone and is incomplete. Among fewer than 130,000 clones, 69% were seen once, and the ten largest hold approximately 5.9%. The sequenced sample was peripheral blood. These receptors originate from a man of 80 years or more with acute or convalescent COVID-19. Each CDR3 is given with its conserved first and last residue. The order of the fields is CDR3 DNA, CDR3 protein, CDR3 length, clone size, J gene, V gene, D gene. A D gene is named only where the DNA matches it firmly. Clone size is not always given. Where it is, it says once, few, many or a class for expanded clones.

cdr3_nt: TGTGCCAGCAACTTAGAGAAAAGGGGCGCTGAAGCTTTCTTT
cdr3_aa: CASNLEKRGAEAFF
cdr3_length: 14
clone_size: few
j_call: TRBJ1-1
v_call: TRBV2
d_call: -

cdr3_nt: TGTGCCAGCAGCTTTGACAGTTTCTACGAGCAGTACTTC
cdr3_aa: CASSFDSFYEQYF
cdr3_length: 13
clone_size: -
j_call: TRBJ2-7
v_call: TRBV5-4
d_call: -

cdr3_nt: TGCGCCAGCAGTGAGTCGGTAGCGGGAGGGTACAATGAGCAGTTCTTC
cdr3_aa: CASSESVAGGYNEQFF
cdr3_length: 16
clone_size: -
j_call: TRBJ2-1
v_call: TRBV10-2
d_call: TRBD2

cdr3_nt: TGTGCCAGCAGTTCGCGAGGGACATCGTACGAGCAGTACTTC
cdr3_aa: CASSSRGTSYEQYF
cdr3_length: 14
clone_size: -
j_call: TRBJ2-7
v_call: TRBV27
d_call: -

cdr3_nt: TGTGCCAGCAGCTCCGATAGGAGCTCTGGGGCCAACGTCCTGACTTTC
cdr3_aa: CASSSDRSSGANVLTF
cdr3_length: 16
clone_size: once
j_call: TRBJ2-6
v_call: TRBV9
d_call: -

cdr3_nt: TGTGCCAGCAGCTCGTTCCCGGGTGGCGAGCAGTACTTC
cdr3_aa: CASSSFPGGEQYF
cdr3_length: 13
clone_size: -
j_call: TRBJ2-7
v_call: TRBV14
d_call: -

cdr3_nt: TGTGCCAGCAGCCCCGAGGGGAAAAGACAGGGGGTAGCCAAAAACATTCAGTACTTC
cdr3_aa: CASSPEGKRQGVAKNIQYF
cdr3_length: 19
clone_size: -
j_call: TRBJ2-4
v_call: TRBV7-2
d_call: TRBD1

cdr3_nt: TGTGCCAGCAGCCCGGGGACAGGGAAAGGCAATGAGCAGTTCTTC
cdr3_aa: CASSPGTGKGNEQFF
cdr3_length: 15
clone_size: -
j_call: TRBJ2-1
v_call: TRBV7-2
d_call: TRBD1

cdr3_nt: TGTGCCAGCAGCCAAGGGACTAGTGAGTACTACGAGCAGTACTTC
cdr3_aa: CASSQGTSEYYEQYF
cdr3_length: 15
clone_size: few
j_call: TRBJ2-7
v_call: TRBV14
d_call: TRBD2

cdr3_nt: TGTGCCAGCACCAACCTAGGAACGGGCACCGGGGAGCTGTTTTTT
cdr3_aa: CASTNLGTGTGELFF
cdr3_length: 15
clone_size: -
j_call: TRBJ2-2
v_call: TRBV2
d_call: -

cdr3_nt: TGTGCCAGCAGCTTAGTCACAGGGGGACAGCCCCAGCATTTT
cdr3_aa: CASSLVTGGQPQHF
cdr3_length: 14
clone_size: few
j_call: TRBJ1-5
v_call: TRBV7-6
d_call: TRBD1

cdr3_nt: TGTGCCAGCAGCTTCCGCAGGGCATTTCTCGACAATGAGCAGTTCTTC
cdr3_aa: CASSFRRAFLDNEQFF
cdr3_length: 16
clone_size: -
j_call: TRBJ2-1
v_call: TRBV5-4
d_call: -

cdr3_nt: TGTGCCACCCTACCGGGGAGATCGGGCGAGCAGTACTTC
cdr3_aa: CATLPGRSGEQYF
cdr3_length: 13
clone_size: -
j_call: TRBJ2-7
v_call: TRBV6-5
d_call: -

cdr3_nt: TGTGCCAACGGGACAAGATCTTCGAACACCGGGGAGCTGTTTTTT
cdr3_aa: CANGTRSSNTGELFF
cdr3_length: 15
clone_size: -
j_call: TRBJ2-2
v_call: TRBV27
d_call: -

cdr3_nt: TGTGCAAGTCGCTTAGGGCGGACGGGGTGGGGAGAGACCCAGTACTTC
cdr3_aa: CASRLGRTGWGETQYF
cdr3_length: 16
clone_size: -
j_call: TRBJ2-5
v_call: TRBV12-2
d_call: -

cdr3_nt: TGCGCCAGCAGCTTACAGGGGTCAGATACGCAGTATTTT
cdr3_aa: CASSLQGSDTQYF
cdr3_length: 13
clone_size: -
j_call: TRBJ2-3
v_call: TRBV5-1
d_call: TRBD1

cdr3_nt: TGTGCCAGCAGCTTAGCCCAGCGGGGGCCATCAGATACGCAGTATTTT
cdr3_aa: CASSLAQRGPSDTQYF
cdr3_length: 16
clone_size: -
j_call: TRBJ2-3
v_call: TRBV7-2
d_call: TRBD2

cdr3_nt: TGTGCCAGCAGCTTATTCATTAGTAGGGACAGGGATTTTTACGAGCAGTACTTC
cdr3_aa: CASSLFISRDRDFYEQYF
cdr3_length: 18
clone_size: -
j_call: TRBJ2-7
v_call: TRBV7-9
d_call: TRBD1

cdr3_nt: TGTGCCAGCAGCTGGACTAGCGGGGTCTACAATGAGCAGTTCTTC
cdr3_aa: CASSWTSGVYNEQFF
cdr3_length: 15
clone_size: -
j_call: TRBJ2-1
v_call: TRBV7-2
d_call: TRBD2

cdr3_nt: TGTGCCAGCAGCTCCTCATGGGGCAGGGGATCCCACGAGCAGTACTTC
cdr3_aa: CASSSSWGRGSHEQYF
cdr3_length: 16
clone_size: -
j_call: TRBJ2-7
v_call: TRBV7-2
d_call: -

cdr3_nt: TGTGCCAGCAGCCGAGCGGGGGTGGGTAGTGGCTACACCTTC
cdr3_aa: CASSRAGVGSGYTF
cdr3_length: 14
clone_size: -
j_call: TRBJ1-2
v_call: TRBV9
d_call: -

cdr3_nt: TGCGCCAGCAGTCATAGCGGGAGGGCTTATGAGCAGTACTTC
cdr3_aa: CASSHSGRAYEQYF
cdr3_length: 14
clone_size: -
j_call: TRBJ2-7
v_call: TRBV10-2
d_call: TRBD2

cdr3_nt: TGTGCCAGCAGCTTAGCCTCTAGCTCCTACAATGAGCAGTTCTTC
cdr3_aa: CASSLASSSYNEQFF
cdr3_length: 15
clone_size: -
j_call: TRBJ2-1
v_call: TRBV7-2
d_call: -

cdr3_nt: TGTGCCAGCAGCCTAGGGACTAGCGGGAGCAATGAGCAGTTCTTC
cdr3_aa: CASSLGTSGSNEQFF
cdr3_length: 15
clone_size: -
j_call: TRBJ2-1
v_call: TRBV7-9
d_call: TRBD2

cdr3_nt: TGCGCCAGCAGCGCTCGGGGGCAGGGGGCATCGGAGTCACCCCTCCACTTT
cdr3_aa: CASSARGQGASESPLHF
cdr3_length: 17
clone_size: -
j_call: TRBJ1-6
v_call: TRBV5-1
d_call: TRBD1

cdr3_nt: TGTGCCAGTGCGACAGGGACTTATAATTCACCCCTCCACTTT
cdr3_aa: CASATGTYNSPLHF
cdr3_length: 14
clone_size: -
j_call: TRBJ1-6
v_call: TRBV19
d_call: TRBD1

cdr3_nt: TGCGCCAGCAGCCACACTAGCGGAACTACGGTAGATACGCAGTATTTT
cdr3_aa: CASSHTSGTTVDTQYF
cdr3_length: 16
clone_size: -
j_call: TRBJ2-3
v_call: TRBV4-3
d_call: TRBD2

cdr3_nt: TGTGCCAGCTGCGGGCTAGCGGCTCCCTGGGCAAACAATGAGCAGTTCTTC
cdr3_aa: CASCGLAAPWANNEQFF
cdr3_length: 17
clone_size: -
j_call: TRBJ2-1
v_call: TRBV11-2
d_call: TRBD2

cdr3_nt: TGTGCCAGCAGCTTTAGCGGGAGCGTCCCCTACAATGAGCAGTTCTTC
cdr3_aa: CASSFSGSVPYNEQFF
cdr3_length: 16
clone_size: once
j_call: TRBJ2-1
v_call: TRBV7-8
d_call: TRBD2

cdr3_nt: TGTGCCAGCAGCCAGGGGGCAGACCAGCCCCAGCATTTT
cdr3_aa: CASSQGADQPQHF
cdr3_length: 13
clone_size: -
j_call: TRBJ1-5
v_call: TRBV5-4
d_call: TRBD1

cdr3_nt: TGTGCCAGCAGCGCGGGACTAGCTGAAGAGACCCAGTACTTC
cdr3_aa: CASSAGLAEETQYF
cdr3_length: 14
clone_size: -
j_call: TRBJ2-5
v_call: TRBV7-9
d_call: TRBD2

cdr3_nt: TGTGCCAGCAGTTTATGGAGGACTAGCGGTTCGTCTACGCAGTATTTT
cdr3_aa: CASSLWRTSGSSTQYF
cdr3_length: 16
clone_size: -
j_call: TRBJ2-3
v_call: TRBV28
d_call: TRBD2

cdr3_nt: TGTGCCAGCAGGCCCGACAGGGTAGGGGAAAAACTGTTTTTT
cdr3_aa: CASRPDRVGEKLFF
cdr3_length: 14
clone_size: -
j_call: TRBJ1-4
v_call: TRBV7-9
d_call: TRBD1

cdr3_nt: TGTGCCAGCAGCTTACTTGGCGGGAGTGTCCTCAATGAGCAGTTCTTC
cdr3_aa: CASSLLGGSVLNEQFF
cdr3_length: 16
clone_size: few
j_call: TRBJ2-1
v_call: TRBV7-2
d_call: TRBD2

cdr3_nt: TGTGCCAGCAGCCGAGTCACTAGCTCTTTGTACGAGCAGTACTTC
cdr3_aa: CASSRVTSSLYEQYF
cdr3_length: 15
clone_size: -
j_call: TRBJ2-7
v_call: TRBV7-8
d_call: -

cdr3_nt: TGTGCCAGCAGTCCCGGGACAGGGAAGTCTCAGCCCCAGCATTTT
cdr3_aa: CASSPGTGKSQPQHF
cdr3_length: 15
clone_size: -
j_call: TRBJ1-5
v_call: TRBV28
d_call: TRBD1

cdr3_nt: TGCGCCAGCAGCCAAGATAGGGGGCGGGGGGAGCTGTTTTTT
cdr3_aa: CASSQDRGRGELFF
cdr3_length: 14
clone_size: -
j_call: TRBJ2-2
v_call: TRBV4-1
d_call: TRBD1

cdr3_nt: TGTGCCAGCAGTTATAAACATTTTAATCAGCCCCAGCATTTT
cdr3_aa: CASSYKHFNQPQHF
cdr3_length: 14
clone_size: -
j_call: TRBJ1-5
v_call: TRBV6-9
d_call: -

cdr3_nt: TGTGCCAGTCGCCCGCAGGGGGCCCACGAGCAGTACTTC
cdr3_aa: CASRPQGAHEQYF
cdr3_length: 13
clone_size: -
j_call: TRBJ2-7
v_call: TRBV19
d_call: TRBD1

cdr3_nt: TGCGCCAGCAGCTCTGGCGGGCTAGCGGACAATGAGCAGTTCTTC
cdr3_aa: CASSSGGLADNEQFF
cdr3_length: 15
clone_size: -
j_call: TRBJ2-1
v_call: TRBV5-1
d_call: TRBD2

cdr3_nt: TGTGCCAGTAGTCGCCGGGACACCGGGGAGCTGTTTTTT
cdr3_aa: CASSRRDTGELFF
cdr3_length: 13
clone_size: -
j_call: TRBJ2-2
v_call: TRBV19
d_call: -

cdr3_nt: TGTGCCAGCAGCCATCAGCCTGGACAGGGGCCGAACACCGGGGAGCTGTTTTTT
cdr3_aa: CASSHQPGQGPNTGELFF
cdr3_length: 18
clone_size: -
j_call: TRBJ2-2
v_call: TRBV14
d_call: TRBD1

cdr3_nt: TGTGCCAGCAGCCAATCAATGACTGGAGGTCCGTACAATGAGCAGTTCTTC
cdr3_aa: CASSQSMTGGPYNEQFF
cdr3_length: 17
clone_size: -
j_call: TRBJ2-1
v_call: TRBV4-2
d_call: -

cdr3_nt: TGCGCCAGCAGCCAGTACTACGGGGACTACACCAAAGGAGGGACTGAAGCTTTCTTT
cdr3_aa: CASSQYYGDYTKGGTEAFF
cdr3_length: 19
clone_size: many
j_call: TRBJ1-1
v_call: TRBV4-3
d_call: -

cdr3_nt: TGTGCCAGTAGTCTAACAGGGGGATTCGGGGAGCTGTTTTTT
cdr3_aa: CASSLTGGFGELFF
cdr3_length: 14
clone_size: -
j_call: TRBJ2-2
v_call: TRBV19
d_call: TRBD1

cdr3_nt: TGTGCCAGCAGCGTAGACAGGGTCCATGGCTACACCTTC
cdr3_aa: CASSVDRVHGYTF
cdr3_length: 13
clone_size: -
j_call: TRBJ1-2
v_call: TRBV9
d_call: -

cdr3_nt: TGCGCCAGCAGCCACGGTACAGCGAACACTGAAGCTTTCTTT
cdr3_aa: CASSHGTANTEAFF
cdr3_length: 14
clone_size: -
j_call: TRBJ1-1
v_call: TRBV4-3
d_call: -

cdr3_nt: TGTGCCAGCAGTTCCCCTGGGGCCTCCAGCGAGCAGTTCTTC
cdr3_aa: CASSSPGASSEQFF
cdr3_length: 14
clone_size: -
j_call: TRBJ2-1
v_call: TRBV6-2/TRBV6-3
d_call: -

cdr3_nt: TGTGCCAGCAGTTTCGGAGGGCGCGGTGAAAAACTGTTTTTT
cdr3_aa: CASSFGGRGEKLFF
cdr3_length: 14
clone_size: -
j_call: TRBJ1-4
v_call: TRBV27
d_call: -

cdr3_nt: TGTGCCAGCAGCCTAGGGGTTTTCAACACCGGGGAGCTGTTTTTT
cdr3_aa: CASSLGVFNTGELFF
cdr3_length: 15
clone_size: -
j_call: TRBJ2-2
v_call: TRBV28
d_call: -

cdr3_nt: TGTGCCAGCAGCCTCGGGGTATTAGCGTCTGCAGATACGCAGTATTTT
cdr3_aa: CASSLGVLASADTQYF
cdr3_length: 16
clone_size: many
j_call: TRBJ2-3
v_call: TRBV14
d_call: -

cdr3_nt: TGTGCCACCAGCAGAGATCGGGTAGCGGGAGTATCCGGGGAGCTGTTTTTT
cdr3_aa: CATSRDRVAGVSGELFF
cdr3_length: 17
clone_size: -
j_call: TRBJ2-2
v_call: TRBV15
d_call: TRBD2

cdr3_nt: TGTGCCAGCAGCCAAGGACTAGCGGGGGAGACCCAGTACTTC
cdr3_aa: CASSQGLAGETQYF
cdr3_length: 14
clone_size: -
j_call: TRBJ2-5
v_call: TRBV3-1/TRBV3-2
d_call: TRBD2

cdr3_nt: TGTGCCAGCAGTTTAAAACTAGCGGGAGTTCTGGAGCAGTACTTC
cdr3_aa: CASSLKLAGVLEQYF
cdr3_length: 15
clone_size: few
j_call: TRBJ2-7
v_call: TRBV27
d_call: TRBD2

cdr3_nt: TGCGCCAGCAGCTTTCAACAGATCAGTACTTTCTCTGGAAACACCATATATTTT
cdr3_aa: CASSFQQISTFSGNTIYF
cdr3_length: 18
clone_size: -
j_call: TRBJ1-3
v_call: TRBV5-1
d_call: -

cdr3_nt: TGTGCCAGCTACGGACAGGTGGCCTTCAATGAGCAGTTCTTC
cdr3_aa: CASYGQVAFNEQFF
cdr3_length: 14
clone_size: once
j_call: TRBJ2-1
v_call: TRBV7-9
d_call: TRBD1

cdr3_nt: TGTGCCAGCAGCTTGAAGGGGAATAGTCCGTATTTT
cdr3_aa: CASSLKGNSPYF
cdr3_length: 12
clone_size: few
j_call: TRBJ2-3
v_call: TRBV5-8
d_call: -

cdr3_nt: TGTGCCAGCAGCTTAGAGACTGGGGCGCAAACTGAAGCTTTCTTT
cdr3_aa: CASSLETGAQTEAFF
cdr3_length: 15
clone_size: -
j_call: TRBJ1-1
v_call: TRBV5-4
d_call: -

cdr3_nt: TGTGCCAGCAGCTCCGGGACAGGGGGCTCTGGTGGCTACACCTTC
cdr3_aa: CASSSGTGGSGGYTF
cdr3_length: 15
clone_size: -
j_call: TRBJ1-2
v_call: TRBV28
d_call: TRBD1